This T cell receptor (beta chain) was observed in a study of shared clonotypes between healthy human individuals. Overall study: The people who gave samples were a couple of women and a few men aged 18 to 49.

TCRdb's table, derived via immunoSEQ multiplex PCR, lists solely in-frame clones and lacks some. The sample records 600,000 or so clones, more than 95% being singletons. V was clipped by 5 bases and J by 3 bases, with 10 bases between them. The germline V gene encodes CDR1 MGHDK and CDR2 SYGVNS. CDR3 length equals 13 residues. The naive CD8 fraction comprised CD45RO-negative cells positively selected for CCR7 and excluded terminally differentiated effector memory CD45RA+ cells. The chain recombines TRBV25-1 with TRBJ1-2; possibly TRBD1 for D (6 bases). The clonotype was recovered from a man in his thirties or forties in good health. Sequencing was carried out using naive CD8+ T cells sorted from blood. The CDR3 is CASSLQGDYGYTF. The DNA of the CDR3 is TGTGCCAGCAGTCTACAGGGCGACTATGGCTACACCTTC.